These 17 T cell receptor beta chains were all obtained from the same sample, sequenced in a study of cytomegalovirus exposure and HLA in healthy donors. The study ran its PCR with 60 Vbeta and 13 Jbeta primers. Data came from immunoSEQ multiplex PCR; TCRdb stores just in-frame clones and leaves some out. Among about 200,000 clones listed, 75% to 80% were seen once. Sequencing was done on a sample of PBMCs. These receptors were obtained from a man younger than 30 in good health and CMV-seronegative.

The V and J genes are TRBV19 and TRBJ1-2, with a weak D call TRBD1 (5 bases). V was trimmed by 5 bases and J by 4 bases, leaving 11 bases between them. Germline values: CDR1 LNHDA, CDR2 SQIVND (reference sequence). The CDR3 has 13 residues. CDR3 bases: TGTGCCAGTAGTCCCCGACAGACCTATGGCTACACCTTC. Protein sequence: CASSPRQTYGYTF.

This chain connects TRBV11-3 to TRBJ1-6; perhaps TRBD1 as D (5 bases). The CDR3 covers 16 residues. Germline V lookup: CDR1 SGHNT, CDR2 YENEEA. V lost 4 bases to trimming and J lost 6 bases, with 16 bases between them. CDR3 amino acids: CASSSSGWEGNSPLHF. CDR3 nucleotides: TGTGCCAGCAGCTCTTCAGGGTGGGAGGGTAATTCACCCCTCCACTTT.

This clone was seen only once. The chain couples TRBV7-6 to TRBJ2-5; 15 bases line up with TRBD2. The CDR3 runs to 19 residues. Trimming removed 5 bases from V and 7 bases from J; junction bases left unmatched: 17. From germline, CDR1 is SGHVS and CDR2 FNYEAQ. The CDR3, as DNA: TGTGCCAGCAGCCAAGGACTAGCGGGAGGGCCGGTTAGATTGGGGACCCAGTACTTC. Protein sequence: CASSQGLAGGPVRLGTQYF.

This chain uses TRBV5-4 with TRBJ2-1; 7 nucleotides agree with TRBD1. The length of the CDR3 is 16 residues. Trimming took 4 bases from V and 4 from J; bases not matched to a gene: 11. From germline, CDR1 is SGHNT and CDR2 YYREEE (reference sequence). The CDR3 is CASSAFTGTDYNEQFF. The CDR3 DNA sequence: TGTGCCAGCAGCGCTTTTACCGGGACAGATTACAATGAGCAGTTCTTC.

The chain links TRBV5-5 to TRBJ2-2; D not certain. CDR1 and CDR2 (germline): SGHKS, YYEKEE (reference sequence). The CDR3 loop spans 13 amino acids. With 0 bases removed from V and 4 bases from J, the gap between germline ends came to 4 bases. Here the CDR3 reads CASSLVVTGELFF. In DNA, the CDR3 is TGTGCCAGCAGCTTGGTAGTCACCGGGGAGCTGTTTTTT.

The chain has TRBV30 and TRBJ1-5, with D possibly matching TRBD1 (5 bases). Germline V gene lookup returns CDR1 GTSNPN and CDR2 SVGIG (reference sequence). Trimming stripped 2 bases from V and 6 bases from J, with 20 bases between. The CDR3 has 16 amino acids. The CDR3 coding sequence is TGTGCCTGGAGTCGGACCGGCACAGGTAGGACTCAGCCCCAGCATTTT. This translates into CAWSRTGTGRTQPQHF.

The V and J genes are TRBV11-2 and TRBJ2-3; weak D call: TRBD1 (6 bases). The CDR3 has 15 amino acids. Germline V gene sequence: CDR1 SGHAT, CDR2 FQNNGV. V lost 3 bases to trimming and J lost 3 bases, with 13 bases between them. CDR3: CASSFLGGVTDTQYF. Here the CDR3 DNA reads TGTGCCAGCAGCTTTTTAGGGGGTGTTACAGATACGCAGTATTTT. Variable domain in full (rest from reference TRBV11-2 and TRBJ2-3): EAGVAQSPRYKIIEKRQSVAFWCNPISGHATLYWYQQILGQGPKLLIQFQNNGVVDDSQLPKDRFSAERLKGVDSTLKIQPAKLEDSAVYLCASSFLGGVTDTQYFGPGTRLTVL.

This clone was detected a few times. The identical CDR3 is also encoded by other nucleotide sequences in the sample. CDR3: CASSEGQGGETQYF. The DNA for the CDR3 is TGTGCCAGCAGTGAGGGACAGGGGGGAGAGACCCAGTACTTC. The chain employs TRBV6-1 and TRBJ2-5, with 11 bases identical to TRBD1. CDR1 is MNHNS, CDR2 SASEGT, per germline. Losses at the gene ends were 3 bases for V and 4 bases for J; bases not matched to a gene: 1. The CDR3 runs 14 residues.

The gene calls are TRBV30 and TRBJ2-1; D gene uncertain. In germline, CDR1 is GTSNPN, CDR2 SVGIG (reference sequence). The CDR3 spans 12 residues. Deletions cut 2 bases from V and 9 bases from J, with 11 bases between. CDR3 coding DNA: TGTGCCTGGAGTCGACCATCAGGTGAGCAGTTCTTC. It yields the protein CAWSRPSGEQFF.

The genes are TRBV6-4 and TRBJ2-5; 12 bases are a match to TRBD1. The V gene end was trimmed by 0 bases and the J gene end by 4 bases; junction bases not matched to a gene: 6. The CDR3 loop spans 17 amino acids. Germline V gene data show CDR1 as MRHNA and CDR2 as SNTAGT. CDR3 DNA sequence: TGTGCCAGCAGTGACTCCGGGGGACAGGGGGCGAGAGAGACCCAGTACTTC. Its protein is CASSDSGGQGARETQYF.

This chain uses TRBV5-1 with TRBJ2-1; 14 bases align to TRBD2. Germline V lookup: CDR1 SGHRS, CDR2 YFSETQ. Trimming at V came to 3 bases and at J to 11 bases, leaving 7 bases not matched to a gene. The CDR3 extends over 15 amino acids. CDR3 sequence: CASSSGTSGSFKQFF. The CDR3 coding sequence is TGCGCCAGCAGCTCCGGGACTAGCGGGAGTTTTAAGCAGTTCTTC.

V is TRBV21-1 and J is TRBJ2-1; the table's D call of TRBD2 was not tested on the DNA. TRBV21-1 is designated a pseudogene. The CDR3 is 16 residues long. The CDR3 protein is CASSKPPKRGLNEQFF. DNA for the CDR3: TGTGCCAGCAGCAAACCGCCCAAGCGGGGATTGAATGAGCAGTTCTTC.

The J gene is TRBJ1-1, the V gene TRBV7-8, with a weak D call TRBD1 (5 bases). There are 16 residues in the CDR3. Germline CDR1 reads SGHVS; CDR2 reads FQNEAQ. Trimming took off 4 bases at V and 6 bases at J, with 21 bases between the two ends. CDR3 in DNA: TGTGCCAGCAGCTCTCTCACGGGTAAAAAGGGGTCTGAAGCTTTCTTT. It translates to CASSSLTGKKGSEAFF.

Remarks on this clone: Other nucleotide sequences in the sample specify the same CDR3. This rearrangement joins TRBV7-9 to TRBJ2-2; TRBD2 might be the D (5 bases). Germline V CDR1 and CDR2: SEHNR, FQNEAQ (reference sequence). The CDR3 is made up of 14 amino acids. Deletions cut 4 bases from V and 1 base from J, with 7 bases between. Written as DNA, the CDR3 is TGTGCCAGCAGCTCCAGCGGGAACACCGGGGAGCTGTTTTTT. Translation gives CASSSSGNTGELFF.

The gene calls are TRBV9 and TRBJ2-1; TRBD1 might be the D (5 bases). CDR3 length: 16 amino acids. Looked up from germline, CDR1 is SGDLS and CDR2 is YYNGEE. Trimming stripped 0 bases from V and 8 bases from J, with 18 bases between. CDR3 region: CASSVEGAGFSDEQFF. The DNA for the CDR3 is TGTGCCAGCAGCGTAGAAGGGGCCGGCTTTTCGGATGAGCAGTTCTTC.

The rearrangement joins TRBV6-5 to TRBJ2-3, with 10 bases identical to TRBD2. CDR3 length equals 14 residues. Germline values: CDR1 MNHEY, CDR2 SVGAGI. V shed 2 bases, J shed 6 bases, and the junction held 2 bases outside the gene matches. The CDR3 sequence: CASSYEAGGDTQYF. DNA of the CDR3: TGTGCCAGCAGTTACGAAGCGGGAGGGGATACGCAGTATTTT.

The chain couples TRBV9 to TRBJ1-2; 9 positions match TRBD1. The length of the CDR3 is 13 residues. The germline V gene encodes CDR1 SGDLS and CDR2 YYNGEE. The junction had 4 bases not matched to a gene; V was cut back by 4 bases and J by 6 bases. The CDR3 DNA follows: TGTGCCAGCAGCACAGGGGGCTTCGATGGCTACACCTTC. Translating gives CASSTGGFDGYTF.